The 2 T cell receptor beta chains reported below all come from one sample, sequenced in a study of vaccination and CD4 T cells after COVID-19. Treatment here: approximately nine-day PBMC culture with coronavirus spike peptide pools or control peptides (ViraFEST assay). Gathering of the CD4+ T cells, from the unexposed donor, took place before the COVID-19 pandemic (2011-2018). With the Oncomine TCR Beta short-read assay, DNA from cultured CD4+ T cells was sequenced. Once CD4+ T cells had been cultured, genomic DNA was extracted from them. TCRdb processed the PCR reads anew with MiXCR; each CDR3 protein has one entry. The sample yields 9,000 to 9,500 distinct CDR3 sequences, approximately 34% seen once. No cognate antigen is known for these TCRs. The source material was CD4+ T cells from blood, cultured in vitro. All receptors come from a human donor in good health.

The CDR3 sequence: CASKLSRTSNQPQHF. CDR3 nucleotides: TGTGCCAGTAAGTTGTCCAGGACTAGCAATCAGCCCCAGCATTTT. V gene TRBV19 combines with J gene TRBJ1-5; unclear D gene. The V and J ends lost 7 bases and 0 bases respectively, with 13 bases between them. This CDR3 is 15 amino acids long. Per germline, CDR1 LNHDA and CDR2 SQIVND (reference sequence).

A note on this clonotype: The limits of the CDR3 on the DNA are not certain, so only TCRdb's listed CDR3 is given. The gene calls are TRBV6-2 or TRBV6-3 and TRBJ2-3; TRBD1, the D gene given by the table, was not confirmed from the DNA. Looked up from germline, CDR1 is MNHEY and CDR2 is SVGEGT. The CDR3 region is 21 residues in length, termini included. CDR3 residues: CASTNQTSMYLCATGPDTQYF.